The entry below describes one T cell receptor beta chain. Its antigen is still unknown. Looked up from germline, CDR1 is MNHEY and CDR2 is SVGEGT. CDR3 length: 16 residues. The ends lost 10 bases at V and 1 base at J; junction bases unmatched: 11. Rearranged V-D-J TRB sequences were amplified with a mixed TRB-A/B primer pool. TCRdb itself ran the multiplex PCR reads through MiXCR, one entry per CDR3 protein. The profile covers about 2,200 distinct CDR3 sequences, with about a third appearing a single time and 66% taken by the ten largest. These data originate in a study of T cell repertoires in aging, cancer and after chemotherapy. General study points: In healthy donors, age-related TCR diversity loss mainly reflected lost richness. Untreated cancer patients had significantly lower blood TCR diversity than age-matched healthy donors. Immunological memory after chemotherapy cannot be judged from the repertoire data.

TCR beta rearrangements were amplified from peripheral blood genomic DNA. V gene TRBV6-2 or TRBV6-3 combines with J gene TRBJ2-2, with 8 bases matching TRBD2. The sample consisted of blood. The clonotype was recovered from a human donor with a solid tumor. The CDR3 loop reads CATSRGGRRNTGELFF. CDR3 DNA: TGTGCCACATCCCGCGGCGGGAGGCGGAACACCGGGGAGCTGTTTTTT.